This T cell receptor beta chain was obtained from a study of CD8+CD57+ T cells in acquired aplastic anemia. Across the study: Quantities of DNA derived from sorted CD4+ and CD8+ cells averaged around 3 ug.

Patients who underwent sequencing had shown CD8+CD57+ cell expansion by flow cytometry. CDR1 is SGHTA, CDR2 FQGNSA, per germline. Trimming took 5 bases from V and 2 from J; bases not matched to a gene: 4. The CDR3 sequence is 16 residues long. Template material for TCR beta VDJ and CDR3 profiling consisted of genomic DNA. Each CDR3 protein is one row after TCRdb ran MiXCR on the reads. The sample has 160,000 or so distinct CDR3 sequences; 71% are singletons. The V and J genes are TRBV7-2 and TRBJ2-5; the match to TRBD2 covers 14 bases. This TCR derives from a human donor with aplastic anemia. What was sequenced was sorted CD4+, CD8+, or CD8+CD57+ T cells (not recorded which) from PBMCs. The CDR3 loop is CASSQGLAGVQETQYF. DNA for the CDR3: TGTGCCAGCAGCCAGGGACTAGCGGGAGTACAAGAGACCCAGTACTTC. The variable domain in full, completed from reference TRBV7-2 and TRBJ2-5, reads GAGVSQSPSNKVTEKGKDVELRCDPISGHTALYWYRQSLGQGLEFLIYFQGNSAPDKSGLPSDRFSAERTGGSVSTLTIQRTQQEDSAVYLCASSQGLAGVQETQYFGPGTRLLVL.